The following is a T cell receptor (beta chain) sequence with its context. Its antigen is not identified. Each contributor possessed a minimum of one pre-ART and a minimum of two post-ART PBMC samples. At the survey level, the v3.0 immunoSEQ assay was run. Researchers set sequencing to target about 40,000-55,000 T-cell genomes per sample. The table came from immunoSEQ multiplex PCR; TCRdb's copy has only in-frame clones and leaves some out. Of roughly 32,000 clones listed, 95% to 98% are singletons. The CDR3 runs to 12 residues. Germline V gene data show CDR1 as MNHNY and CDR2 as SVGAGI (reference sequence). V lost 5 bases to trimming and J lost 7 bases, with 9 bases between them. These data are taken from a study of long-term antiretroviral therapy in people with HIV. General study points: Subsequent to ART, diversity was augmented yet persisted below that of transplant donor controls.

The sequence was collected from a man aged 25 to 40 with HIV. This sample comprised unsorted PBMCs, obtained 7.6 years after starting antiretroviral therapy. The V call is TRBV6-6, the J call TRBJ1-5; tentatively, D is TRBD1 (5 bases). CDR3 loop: CASSNGGQPQHF. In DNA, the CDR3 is TGTGCCAGCAGTAATGGGGGGCAGCCCCAGCATTTT.